Described below is a single TCR beta chain sequence and its context. This specimen belongs to a study of blood T cell repertoires in COVID-19. Study summary: There were acute and convalescent COVID-19 samples, and they came from the United States, Italy and Spain. Nucleic acid was either cDNA or gDNA, and it came from T cells, B-cell-depleted T cells, or PBMCs.

Original data processing: Estimated nucleated cell counts came from reference gene primer amplification. Clones were read by immunoSEQ multiplex PCR, and TCRdb kept only the in-frame ones, dropping some. V, J and clone size are taken as reported in that table, and D and trimming were inferred from the DNA itself. Among about 78,000 clones, roughly 80% were seen once, and the ten largest hold approximately 6.2%. Germline V gives CDR1 SGHAT, CDR2 FQNNGV. This CDR3 has 16 residues. Losses at the gene ends were 1 base for V and 3 bases for J; bases not matched to a gene: 8. The V call is TRBV11-2, the J call TRBJ1-2; 7 positions agree with TRBD1. The receptor was isolated from a man aged 55 to 70 with active or convalescent COVID-19. Sequences were obtained from peripheral blood. CDR3 residues: CASSLGGGGFDYGYTF. CDR3 DNA: TGTGCCAGCAGCTTAGGAGGAGGGGGCTTCGACTATGGCTACACCTTC.